One and the same sample provided the 9 T cell receptor beta chains below, sequenced in a study of CD8 T cells in ankylosing spondylitis. The antigens of these receptors remain unknown. General study points: Ankylosing spondylitis blood appeared to be characterized by a TCR beta motif of 8 or 9 highly homologous variants.

TCRdb reanalysed the 5' RACE reads using MiXCR and keeps one entry per CDR3 protein. This sample carries roughly 350,000 distinct CDR3 sequences, roughly 8% of them seen once, and the ten largest clones take 14% to 15%. Sequences were obtained from blood, either unsorted or a sorted T cell fraction (not recorded which). The receptors shown here come from a male donor with ankylosing spondylitis.

This clonotype was picked up many times. This chain uses TRBV3-1 with TRBJ2-1; no reliable D call. The CDR3 is made up of 16 amino acids. V was clipped by 1 base and J by 0 bases, with 10 bases between them. Germline V gene data show CDR1 as LGHDT and CDR2 as YNNKEL (reference sequence). This chain's CDR3 is CASSQGTYISYNEQFF. The DNA for the CDR3 is TGTGCCAGCAGCCAAGGGACGTACATCTCCTACAATGAGCAGTTCTTC.

The chain employs TRBV7-2 and TRBJ2-3; 8 bases line up with TRBD2. The J segment lost 6 bases and the V segment lost 3 bases, leaving 8 bases of the junction unmatched. Germline V gene lookup returns CDR1 SGHTA and CDR2 FQGNSA. The CDR3 totals 15 residues. The CDR3 DNA sequence: TGTGCCAGCAGCTTTGTCAGCGGGGGTTTTGATACGCAGTATTTT. Translating gives CASSFVSGGFDTQYF. Using reference TRBV7-2 and TRBJ2-3 for the parts outside the CDR3, the full variable domain is GAGVSQSPSNKVTEKGKDVELRCDPISGHTALYWYRQSLGQGLEFLIYFQGNSAPDKSGLPSDRFSAERTGGSVSTLTIQRTQQEDSAVYLCASSFVSGGFDTQYFGPGTRLTVL.

The chain carries TRBV14 and TRBJ1-2; TRBD1 is a possible D gene (6 bases). The V and J ends lost 4 bases and 5 bases respectively, with 14 bases between them. The CDR3 runs to 14 residues. CDR1 SGHDN and CDR2 FVKESK come from the germline V gene. The CDR3: CASSRARGTYGYTF. CDR3 nucleotide sequence: TGTGCCAGCAGCCGGGCCAGGGGAACGTATGGCTACACCTTC. The full variable domain, rest sourced from reference TRBV14 and TRBJ1-2, is EAGVTQFPSHSVIEKGQTVTLRCDPISGHDNLYWYRRVMGKEIKFLLHFVKESKQDESGMPNNRFLAERTGGTYSTLKVQPAELEDSGVYFCASSRARGTYGYTFGSGTRLTVV.

The table lists this clonotype with a few counts. The chain employs TRBV5-1 and TRBJ2-6; 9 bases map to TRBD1. CDR1 SGHRS and CDR2 YFSETQ come from the germline V gene. With V trimmed by 4 bases and J by 0 bases, 8 bases remained unmatched. The CDR3 is made up of 18 amino acids. The CDR3 loop is CASSRGGQGSSGANVLTF. The CDR3 bases are TGCGCCAGCAGCAGAGGGGGACAGGGTAGCTCTGGGGCCAACGTCCTGACTTTC.

This clonotype was recorded a few times. V and J are TRBV28 and TRBJ2-7; D may be TRBD1 (5 bases). V was trimmed by 3 bases and J by 3 bases, leaving 12 bases between them. Germline CDR1 reads MDHEN; CDR2 reads SYDVKM. CDR3 length: 14 residues. This CDR3 reads CASSLGQSIYEQYF. The CDR3 DNA sequence: TGTGCCAGCAGTTTGGGGCAGAGCATCTACGAGCAGTACTTC.

The V gene is TRBV29-1, the J gene TRBJ2-5; 11 bases align to TRBD2. With 6 bases clipped from V and 7 bases from J, the junction kept 7 bases outside the gene matches. The germline V gene has CDR1 SQVTM and CDR2 ANQGSEA. The CDR3 is 13 residues long. CDR3 nucleotide sequence: TGCAGCGTGCTACTAGCGGGAGTAGGGACCCAGTACTTC. This codes for CSVLLAGVGTQYF.

This clonotype was counted only a few times. The chain recombines TRBV10-3 with TRBJ2-3; TRBD2 aligns across 7 bases. Germline loops: CDR1 ENHRY, CDR2 SYGVKD. CDR3 size: 15 residues. V lost 6 bases to trimming and J lost 1 base; unmatched junction nucleotides: 7. In DNA, the CDR3 is TGTGCCATCAGCACCGGGAGCGGGGGCACAGATACGCAGTATTTT. Translation: CAISTGSGGTDTQYF.

This clonotype was picked up a small number of times. The V and J genes are TRBV6-5 and TRBJ1-5; the match to TRBD1 covers 7 bases. This CDR3 region has 18 residues. Germline trimming cut 2 bases from V and 3 bases from J; bases unmatched to any gene: 13. The germline CDR1 and CDR2 sequences are MNHEY and SVGAGI. The CDR3 DNA is TGTGCCAGCAGTTACACACGTCCCGGGACAGTTGACAATCAGCCCCAGCATTTT. Translation: CASSYTRPGTVDNQPQHF.

The chain recombines TRBV10-3 with TRBJ2-2; TRBD1 is a possible D gene (5 bases). The CDR3 runs to 15 residues. V gave up 3 bases and J gave up 2 bases, with 10 bases separating them. Germline V gene data show CDR1 as ENHRY and CDR2 as SYGVKD. CDR3 coding DNA: TGTGCCATCAGTGAAGACAGAGAAAACACCGGGGAGCTGTTTTTT. This encodes CAISEDRENTGELFF.